The entry below gives a single TCR beta chain sequence along with its context. The antigen is unknown. Just one base apart from a much larger clone, this may be a read error. TCRbeta libraries were built with three rounds of nested PCR, modified from ARM-PCR. TCRdb passed the multiplex PCR reads through MiXCR, listing each CDR3 protein once. The data show fewer than 120,000 distinct CDR3 sequences, under 90% seen once. The data were taken from a study of tumor and adjacent non-tumor tissue in lung cancer. The CDR3 totals 17 residues. J gave up 2 bases and V 5 bases, and 11 bases lay outside the gene matches. Germline CDR1 reads SGHRS; CDR2 reads YFSETQ. The study's findings and limits: Shorter survival was associated with higher TCR diversity in tumors. Tumor tissue had significantly higher TCR diversity than normal lung.

RNA was extracted from bulk tissue without any cell sorting. The receptor was isolated from a man aged 70-80 years with non-small cell lung cancer. This chain links TRBV5-1 with TRBJ2-1; 9 positions match TRBD2. Sequencing was performed on lung tumor tissue. This chain's CDR3 is CASRFLSSGATYNEQFF. CDR3 in DNA: TGCGCCAGCAGGTTTTTATCTAGCGGGGCTACCTACAATGAGCAGTTCTTC.